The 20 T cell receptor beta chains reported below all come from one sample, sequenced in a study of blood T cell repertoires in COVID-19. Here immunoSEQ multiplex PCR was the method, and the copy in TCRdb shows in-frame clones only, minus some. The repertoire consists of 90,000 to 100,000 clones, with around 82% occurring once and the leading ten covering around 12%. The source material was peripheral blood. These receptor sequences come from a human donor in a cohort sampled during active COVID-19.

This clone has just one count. CDR3 sequence: CASTSQGGEQYF. For the CDR3, the DNA is TGTGCCAGCACCTCACAGGGTGGTGAGCAGTACTTC. The rearrangement links TRBV12-3 or TRBV12-4 to TRBJ2-7, with a possible D match to TRBD1 (6 bases). V was clipped by 7 bases and J by 7 bases, with 14 bases between them. There are 12 residues in the CDR3.

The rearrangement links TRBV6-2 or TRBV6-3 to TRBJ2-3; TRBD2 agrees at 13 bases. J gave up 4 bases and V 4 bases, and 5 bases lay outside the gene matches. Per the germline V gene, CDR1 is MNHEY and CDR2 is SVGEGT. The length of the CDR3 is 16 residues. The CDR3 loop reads CASSLWTSGSPDTQYF. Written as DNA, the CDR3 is TGTGCCAGCAGTTTATGGACTAGCGGGAGCCCAGATACGCAGTATTTT.

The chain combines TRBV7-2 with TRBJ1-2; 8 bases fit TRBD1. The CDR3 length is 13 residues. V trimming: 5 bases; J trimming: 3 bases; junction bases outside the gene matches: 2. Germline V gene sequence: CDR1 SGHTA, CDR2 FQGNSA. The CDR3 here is CASSLDRDYGYTF. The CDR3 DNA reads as TGTGCCAGCAGCCTGGACAGGGACTATGGCTACACCTTC.

CDR3 loop: CASVGLAGHFTDTQYF. The CDR3 DNA is TGTGCCAGTGTGGGACTAGCGGGCCATTTCACAGATACGCAGTATTTT. The chain couples TRBV28 to TRBJ2-3; TRBD2 matches at 12 bases. The CDR3 runs to 16 residues. The V segment lost 9 bases and the J segment 2 bases; nucleotides outside the gene matches: 9. The germline gives CDR1 MDHEN, CDR2 SYDVKM.

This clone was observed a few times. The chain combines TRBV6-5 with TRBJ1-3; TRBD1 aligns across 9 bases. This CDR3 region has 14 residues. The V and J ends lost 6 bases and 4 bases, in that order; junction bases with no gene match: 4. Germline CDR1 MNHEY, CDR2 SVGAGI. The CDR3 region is CASSSGQGGNTIYF. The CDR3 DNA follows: TGTGCCAGCAGCTCCGGACAGGGGGGAAACACCATATATTTT.

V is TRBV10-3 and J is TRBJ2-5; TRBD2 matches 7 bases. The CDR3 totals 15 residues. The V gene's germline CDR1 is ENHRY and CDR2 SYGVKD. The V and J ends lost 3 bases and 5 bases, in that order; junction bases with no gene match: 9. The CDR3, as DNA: TGTGCCATCAGTGACCGGACTAGAGATGGGGAGACCCAGTACTTC. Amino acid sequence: CAISDRTRDGETQYF.

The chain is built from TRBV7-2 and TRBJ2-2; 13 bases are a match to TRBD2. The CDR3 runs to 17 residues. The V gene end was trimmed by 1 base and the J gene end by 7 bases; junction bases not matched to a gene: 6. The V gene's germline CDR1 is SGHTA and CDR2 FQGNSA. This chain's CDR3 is CASSLVVRLAGGGELFF. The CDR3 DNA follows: TGTGCCAGCAGCTTAGTCGTCCGACTAGCGGGAGGCGGGGAGCTGTTTTTT.

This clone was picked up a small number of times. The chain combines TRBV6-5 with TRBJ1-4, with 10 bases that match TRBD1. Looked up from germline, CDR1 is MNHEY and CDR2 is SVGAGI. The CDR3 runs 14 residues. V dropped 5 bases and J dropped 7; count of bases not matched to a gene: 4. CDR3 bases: TGTGCCAGCAGTCCCGGGACAGGGGCTGAAAAACTGTTTTTT. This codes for CASSPGTGAEKLFF.

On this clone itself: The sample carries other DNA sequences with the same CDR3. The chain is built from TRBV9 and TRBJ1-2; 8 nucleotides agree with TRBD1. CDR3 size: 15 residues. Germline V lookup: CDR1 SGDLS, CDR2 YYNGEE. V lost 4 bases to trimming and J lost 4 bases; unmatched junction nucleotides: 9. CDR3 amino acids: CASSPQGQGGYGYTF. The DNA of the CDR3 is TGTGCCAGCAGCCCCCAAGGACAGGGAGGCTATGGCTACACCTTC.

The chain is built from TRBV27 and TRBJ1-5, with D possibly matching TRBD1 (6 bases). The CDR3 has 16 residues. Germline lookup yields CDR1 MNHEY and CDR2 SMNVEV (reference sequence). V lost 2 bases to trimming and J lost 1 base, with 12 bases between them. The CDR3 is CASSLLPGVSNQPQHF. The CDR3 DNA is TGTGCCAGCAGTTTACTCCCAGGGGTCAGCAATCAGCCCCAGCATTTT.

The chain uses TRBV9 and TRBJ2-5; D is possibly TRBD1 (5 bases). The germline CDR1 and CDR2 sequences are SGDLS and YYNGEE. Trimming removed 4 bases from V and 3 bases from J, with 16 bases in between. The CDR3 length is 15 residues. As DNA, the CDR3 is TGTGCCAGCAGCAACAGGCGGACGCCTGAAGAGACCCAGTACTTC. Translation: CASSNRRTPEETQYF. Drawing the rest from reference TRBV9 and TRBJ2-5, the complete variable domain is DSGVTQTPKHLITATGQRVTLRCSPRSGDLSVYWYQQSLDQGLQFLIQYYNGEERAKGNILERFSAQQFPDLHSELNLSSLELGDSALYFCASSNRRTPEETQYFGPGTRLLVL.

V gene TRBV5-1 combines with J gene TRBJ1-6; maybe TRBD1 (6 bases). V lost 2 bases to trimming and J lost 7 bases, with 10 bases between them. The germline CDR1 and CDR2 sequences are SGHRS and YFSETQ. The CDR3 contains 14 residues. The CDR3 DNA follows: TGCGCCAGCAGCTTACAGGGAAACAATTCACCCCTCCACTTT. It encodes CASSLQGNNSPLHF. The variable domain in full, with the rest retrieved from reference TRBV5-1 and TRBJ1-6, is KAGVTQTPRYLIKTRGQQVTLSCSPISGHRSVSWYQQTPGQGLQFLFEYFSETQRNKGNFPGRFSGRQFSNSRSEMNVSTLELGDSALYLCASSLQGNNSPLHFGNGTRLTVT.

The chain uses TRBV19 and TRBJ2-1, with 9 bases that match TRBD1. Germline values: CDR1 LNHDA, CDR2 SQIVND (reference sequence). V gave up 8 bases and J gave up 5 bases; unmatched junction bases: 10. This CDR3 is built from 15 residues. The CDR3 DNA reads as TGTGCCAGTCAGACCGGGACAGGGAACAACAATGAGCAGTTCTTC. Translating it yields CASQTGTGNNNEQFF.

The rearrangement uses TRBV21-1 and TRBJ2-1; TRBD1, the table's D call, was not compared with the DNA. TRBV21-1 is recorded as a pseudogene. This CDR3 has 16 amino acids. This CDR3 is CASLRTGTGSNNEQFF. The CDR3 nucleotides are TGTGCCAGCCTCCGAACCGGGACAGGGAGTAACAATGAGCAGTTCTTC.

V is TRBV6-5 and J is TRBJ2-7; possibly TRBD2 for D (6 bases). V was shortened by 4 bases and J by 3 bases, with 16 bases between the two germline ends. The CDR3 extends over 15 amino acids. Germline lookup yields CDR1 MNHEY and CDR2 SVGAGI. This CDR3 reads CASSSRVQGGYEQYF. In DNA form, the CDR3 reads TGTGCCAGCAGTTCACGTGTCCAGGGAGGCTACGAGCAGTACTTC.

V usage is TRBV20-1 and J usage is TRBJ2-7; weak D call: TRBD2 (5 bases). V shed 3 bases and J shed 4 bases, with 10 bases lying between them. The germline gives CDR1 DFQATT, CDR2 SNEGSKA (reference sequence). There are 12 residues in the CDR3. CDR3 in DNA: TGCAGTGCTAGTAGGAGAGGGTACGAGCAGTACTTC. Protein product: CSASRRGYEQYF.

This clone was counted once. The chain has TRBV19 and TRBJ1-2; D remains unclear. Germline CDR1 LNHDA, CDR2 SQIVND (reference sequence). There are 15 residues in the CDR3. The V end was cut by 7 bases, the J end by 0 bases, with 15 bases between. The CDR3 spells CASTLGSGANYGYTF. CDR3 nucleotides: TGTGCCAGTACCCTGGGGAGTGGCGCTAACTATGGCTACACCTTC.

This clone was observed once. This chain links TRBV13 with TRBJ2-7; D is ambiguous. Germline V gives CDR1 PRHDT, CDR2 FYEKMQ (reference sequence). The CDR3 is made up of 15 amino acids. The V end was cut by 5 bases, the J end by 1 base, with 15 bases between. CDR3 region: CASSPQARLSYEQYF. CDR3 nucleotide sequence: TGTGCCAGCAGCCCCCAAGCGAGATTATCCTACGAGCAGTACTTC.

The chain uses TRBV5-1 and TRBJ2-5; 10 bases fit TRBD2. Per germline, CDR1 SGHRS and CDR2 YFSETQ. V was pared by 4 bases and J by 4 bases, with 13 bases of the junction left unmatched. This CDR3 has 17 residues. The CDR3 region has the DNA TGCGCCAGCAGCCCAGGTCGGCTAGCGGGAGATGCAGAGACCCAGTACTTC. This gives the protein CASSPGRLAGDAETQYF.

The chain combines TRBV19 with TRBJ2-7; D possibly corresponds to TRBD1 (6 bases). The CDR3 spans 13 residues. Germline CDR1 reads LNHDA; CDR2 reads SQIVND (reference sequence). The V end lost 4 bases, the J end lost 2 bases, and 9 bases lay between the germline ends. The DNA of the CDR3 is TGTGCCAGTAGTACTGGACAGACCTACGAGCAGTACTTC. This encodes CASSTGQTYEQYF.